The rows below give T cell receptor beta chains drawn from one sample of a study of siplizumab effects on memory and regulatory T cells. The table came from immunoSEQ multiplex PCR; TCRdb's copy has only in-frame clones and leaves some out. The table records around 95,000 clones, 94% of them present only once. Sequencing input: non-Treg CD4+ T cells sorted from blood. Receptor source: a human donor in good health. CDR3s include the opening cysteine and the closing phenylalanine or tryptophan. The order of the fields is D gene, clone size, J gene, V gene, CDR3 DNA, CDR3 protein. The D gene is left open where the match is weak. The listing skips clone size in some rows; elsewhere it reads once, few, many or a size class.

d_gene: .; abundance: .; j_gene: TRBJ1-2; v_gene: TRBV29-1; CDR3nt: TGCAGCGTTCTCCCCGGCTACACCTTC; CDR3aa: CSVLPGYTF
d_gene: TRBD2; abundance: .; j_gene: TRBJ2-5; v_gene: TRBV15; CDR3nt: TGTGCCACCAGCAGCCTCCTAGCGGAAGAGACCCAGTACTTC; CDR3aa: CATSSLLAEETQYF
d_gene: TRBD2; abundance: .; j_gene: TRBJ2-1; v_gene: TRBV5-4; CDR3nt: TGTGCCAGCAGCTTACTCCTAGCGGGAGATTCCTGGAATGAGCAGTTCTTC; CDR3aa: CASSLLLAGDSWNEQFF
d_gene: TRBD2; abundance: .; j_gene: TRBJ2-1; v_gene: TRBV28; CDR3nt: TGTGCCAGCAGTCCGGGGACTAGCGGGATGGGCAATGAGCAGTTCTTC; CDR3aa: CASSPGTSGMGNEQFF
d_gene: .; abundance: .; j_gene: TRBJ2-7; v_gene: TRBV6-6; CDR3nt: TGTGCCAGCAGTTTGGGACGCGCATCCTACGAGCAGTACTTC; CDR3aa: CASSLGRASYEQYF
d_gene: TRBD1; abundance: .; j_gene: TRBJ1-2; v_gene: TRBV10-3; CDR3nt: TGTGCCATCTCCACAGGGGATAGTGGCTACACCTTC; CDR3aa: CAISTGDSGYTF
d_gene: .; abundance: .; j_gene: TRBJ2-5; v_gene: TRBV5-1; CDR3nt: TGCGCCACTCCGGTAGGGGGAGAAGAGACCCAGTACTTC; CDR3aa: CATPVGGEETQYF
d_gene: TRBD1; abundance: .; j_gene: TRBJ2-7; v_gene: TRBV5-4; CDR3nt: TGTGCCAGCAGTAAGGACAGGGATGGCGAGCAGTACTTC; CDR3aa: CASSKDRDGEQYF
d_gene: .; abundance: .; j_gene: TRBJ1-4; v_gene: TRBV6-5; CDR3nt: TGTGCCAGCAGCCGGACAGTGTATGAAAAACTGTTTTTT; CDR3aa: CASSRTVYEKLFF
d_gene: .; abundance: .; j_gene: TRBJ1-2; v_gene: TRBV5-4; CDR3nt: TGTGCCAGCAGCACCGGCATGGCAGGGCCGAGGGGCTACACCTTC; CDR3aa: CASSTGMAGPRGYTF
d_gene: .; abundance: .; j_gene: TRBJ1-4; v_gene: TRBV2; CDR3nt: TGTGCCAGCAGTGACACAGACCTAAATGAAAAACTGTTTTTT; CDR3aa: CASSDTDLNEKLFF
d_gene: TRBD2; abundance: once; j_gene: TRBJ2-1; v_gene: TRBV6-6; CDR3nt: TGTGCCAGCAGTCCGGGACTAGCGAGGTCCTACAATGAGCAGTTCTTC; CDR3aa: CASSPGLARSYNEQFF
d_gene: TRBD1; abundance: once; j_gene: TRBJ2-7; v_gene: TRBV9; CDR3nt: TGTGCCAGCAGCGGAGGGACAGAAACCTACGAGCAGTACTTC; CDR3aa: CASSGGTETYEQYF
d_gene: TRBD1; abundance: .; j_gene: TRBJ2-7; v_gene: TRBV4-2; CDR3nt: TGTGCCAGCAGCCAAGATCTAACAGGGGGCGACTACGAGCAGTACTTC; CDR3aa: CASSQDLTGGDYEQYF
d_gene: .; abundance: .; j_gene: TRBJ2-3; v_gene: TRBV7-9; CDR3nt: TGTGGCTGGAGCGGAGAGAGCACAGATACGCAGTATTTT; CDR3aa: CGWSGESTDTQYF
d_gene: .; abundance: .; j_gene: TRBJ1-1; v_gene: TRBV5-1; CDR3nt: TGCGCCAGCAGCTCCGCTAGAGGGACAACGAACACTGAAGCTTTCTTT; CDR3aa: CASSSARGTTNTEAFF
d_gene: TRBD2; abundance: .; j_gene: TRBJ2-3; v_gene: TRBV11-2; CDR3nt: TGTGCCAGCAGCTTAGCTGCGGGGGGGGATACGCAGTATTTT; CDR3aa: CASSLAAGGDTQYF
d_gene: .; abundance: .; j_gene: TRBJ2-7; v_gene: TRBV6-5; CDR3nt: TGTGCCAGCAGTTACCGCCCCCGTGACAGCTACGAGCAGTACTTC; CDR3aa: CASSYRPRDSYEQYF
d_gene: TRBD2; abundance: .; j_gene: TRBJ2-1; v_gene: TRBV11-2; CDR3nt: TGTGCCAGCAGCTCCGATGGACTAGCGGGAGGGCCCGGCAATGAGCAGTTCTTC; CDR3aa: CASSSDGLAGGPGNEQFF
d_gene: TRBD2; abundance: .; j_gene: TRBJ2-1; v_gene: TRBV7-9; CDR3nt: TGTGCCAGCAGCCAGACTAGCGGGAGCGGCAATGAGCAGTTCTTC; CDR3aa: CASSQTSGSGNEQFF
d_gene: TRBD2; abundance: .; j_gene: TRBJ2-7; v_gene: TRBV5-1; CDR3nt: TGCGCCAGCAGCTTGCAGGCGGGAGGATCGACCTACGAGCAGTACTTC; CDR3aa: CASSLQAGGSTYEQYF
d_gene: TRBD1; abundance: .; j_gene: TRBJ1-2; v_gene: TRBV30; CDR3nt: TGTGCCTGGAGTACAGGGGGCTATGGCTACACCTTC; CDR3aa: CAWSTGGYGYTF
d_gene: TRBD2; abundance: .; j_gene: TRBJ2-5; v_gene: TRBV7-3; CDR3nt: TGTGCCAGCAGCCCAGGGACTAGCGGGACCCAAGAGACCCAGTACTTC; CDR3aa: CASSPGTSGTQETQYF
d_gene: TRBD1; abundance: .; j_gene: TRBJ2-6; v_gene: TRBV5-1; CDR3nt: TGCGCCAGCAGCCCAACCAATGGACAGGGGGTTGGGGCCAACGTCCTGACTTTC; CDR3aa: CASSPTNGQGVGANVLTF
d_gene: .; abundance: .; j_gene: TRBJ1-2; v_gene: TRBV6-5; CDR3nt: TGTGCCAGCAGTTACCTCGGGGGAGGTGGCTACACCTTC; CDR3aa: CASSYLGGGGYTF
d_gene: TRBD2; abundance: once; j_gene: TRBJ2-2; v_gene: TRBV10-2; CDR3nt: TGCGCCAGCAGTGAGTTTCTAGCGGGAGATAGCACCGGGGAGCTGTTTTTT; CDR3aa: CASSEFLAGDSTGELFF
d_gene: TRBD2; abundance: .; j_gene: TRBJ2-1; v_gene: TRBV19; CDR3nt: TGTGCCAGTAGCCCGACTAGCTTCTACTATGAGCAGTTCTTC; CDR3aa: CASSPTSFYYEQFF
d_gene: .; abundance: .; j_gene: TRBJ2-1; v_gene: TRBV21-1; CDR3nt: TGTGCCAGCAGCAAAGACGAAGAAGGTGGGGACAGGGAATTCGATGAGCAGTTCTTC; CDR3aa: CASSKDEEGGDREFDEQFF
d_gene: .; abundance: .; j_gene: TRBJ2-1; v_gene: TRBV6-5; CDR3nt: TGTGCCAGCAGTTACGCGGGGCTCAATGAGCAGTTCTTC; CDR3aa: CASSYAGLNEQFF
d_gene: .; abundance: .; j_gene: TRBJ2-3; v_gene: TRBV7-2; CDR3nt: TGTGCCAGCAGCTTGGGTGGGATGCGCACAGATACGCAGTATTTT; CDR3aa: CASSLGGMRTDTQYF
d_gene: TRBD1; abundance: .; j_gene: TRBJ2-7; v_gene: TRBV27; CDR3nt: TGTGCCAGCAGTTCACTGGGACAGGGGAGCTACGAGCAGTACTTC; CDR3aa: CASSSLGQGSYEQYF
d_gene: TRBD1; abundance: .; j_gene: TRBJ2-7; v_gene: TRBV5-1; CDR3nt: TGCGCCAGCAGCTGGACAGGGGGCTTTGACGAGCAGTACTTC; CDR3aa: CASSWTGGFDEQYF
d_gene: TRBD2; abundance: .; j_gene: TRBJ2-7; v_gene: TRBV10-3; CDR3nt: TGTGCCATCAGTGAGATAGCGGGGAAGGGGGACCTGTACGAGCAGTACTTC; CDR3aa: CAISEIAGKGDLYEQYF
d_gene: TRBD1; abundance: .; j_gene: TRBJ2-7; v_gene: TRBV10-3; CDR3nt: TGTGCCATCAGTGAGTCCGGGACAGGAACCTACGAGCAGTACTTC; CDR3aa: CAISESGTGTYEQYF
d_gene: .; abundance: once; j_gene: TRBJ2-4; v_gene: TRBV28; CDR3nt: TGTGCCAGCAGTACCCAGGGACGGAGGGTAACCAAAAACATTCAGTACTTC; CDR3aa: CASSTQGRRVTKNIQYF
d_gene: .; abundance: .; j_gene: TRBJ2-7; v_gene: TRBV6-4; CDR3nt: TGTGCCAGCACGACCTTCAGGGGGGAGTCCCTCGGGGACGAGCAGTACTTC; CDR3aa: CASTTFRGESLGDEQYF
d_gene: .; abundance: .; j_gene: TRBJ1-5; v_gene: TRBV4-2; CDR3nt: TGTGCCAGCAGCCAACGACAGCATAGCAATCAGCCCCAGCATTTT; CDR3aa: CASSQRQHSNQPQHF